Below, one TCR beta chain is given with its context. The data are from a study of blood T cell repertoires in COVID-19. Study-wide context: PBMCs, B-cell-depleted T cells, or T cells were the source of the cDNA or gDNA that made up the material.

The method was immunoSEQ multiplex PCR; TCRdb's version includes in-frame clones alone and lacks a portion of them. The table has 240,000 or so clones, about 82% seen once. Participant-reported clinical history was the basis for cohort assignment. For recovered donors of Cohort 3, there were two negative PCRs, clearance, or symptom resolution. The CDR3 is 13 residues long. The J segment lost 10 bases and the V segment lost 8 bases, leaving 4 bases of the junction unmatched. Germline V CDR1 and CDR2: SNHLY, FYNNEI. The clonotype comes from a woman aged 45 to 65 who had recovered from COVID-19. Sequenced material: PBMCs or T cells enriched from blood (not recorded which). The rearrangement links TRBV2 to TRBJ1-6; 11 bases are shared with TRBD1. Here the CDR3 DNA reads TGTGCCAGCGGGAGGACAGGGGGCTCACCCCTCCACTTT. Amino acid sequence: CASGRTGGSPLHF.